This T cell receptor (beta chain) was profiled in a study of T cell changes during pregnancy in multiple sclerosis. Assay used: immunoSEQ multiplex PCR; TCRdb lists only in-frame clones, some missing. The top ten clones hold under 2.5% of a sample with 70,000 to 95,000 clones, 89% of them seen once. Germline CDR1 reads ENHRY; CDR2 reads SYGVKD. V dropped 10 bases and J dropped 1; count of bases not matched to a gene: 11. The CDR3 runs 15 residues. This rearrangement joins TRBV10-3 to TRBJ2-3, with 7 nucleotides matching TRBD1. This material consisted of peripheral blood, taken before pregnancy. The sequence came from a female donor with multiple sclerosis, enrolled in a pregnancy study. The chain's CDR3 is CATRQGREGTDTQYF. DNA of the CDR3: TGTGCCACGAGACAGGGTCGTGAGGGCACAGATACGCAGTATTTT.